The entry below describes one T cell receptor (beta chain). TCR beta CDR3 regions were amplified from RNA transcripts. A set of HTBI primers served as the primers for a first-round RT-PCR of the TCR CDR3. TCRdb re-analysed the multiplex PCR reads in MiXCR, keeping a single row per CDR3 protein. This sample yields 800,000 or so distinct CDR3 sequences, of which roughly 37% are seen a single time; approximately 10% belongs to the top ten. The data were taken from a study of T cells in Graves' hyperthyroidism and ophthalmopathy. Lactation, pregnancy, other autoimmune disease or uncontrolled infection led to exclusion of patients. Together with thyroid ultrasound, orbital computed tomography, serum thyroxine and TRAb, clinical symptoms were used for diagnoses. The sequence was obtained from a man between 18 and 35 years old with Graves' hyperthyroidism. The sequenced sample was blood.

The DNA of the CDR3 is TGCAGCGTTCTGGGGAGTAGCTACACCTTC. It is translated as CSVLGSSYTF. J is TRBJ1-2 and V is TRBV29-1; D is uncertain. Germline V lookup: CDR1 SQVTM, CDR2 ANQGSEA. There are 10 residues in the CDR3. Trimming took off 5 bases at V and 9 bases at J, with 10 bases between the two ends.